The 18 T cell receptor beta chains listed next were all sequenced from one sample in a study of T cells after yellow fever vaccination (dated by TCRdb to the late 2010s). Library preparation was by 5' RACE. The sequencing machine was an Illumina HiSeq 2500. In-frame beta chains were kept once TCRdb had trimmed the public reads at Q25 with fastp and called clones with MiXCR. A single entry per CDR3 protein holds the most common genes and DNA from its merged rows. The sample includes approximately 610,000 distinct CDR3 sequences, with approximately 16% observed a single time. Of the sample, roughly 17% falls within the top ten clones. The treatment or condition label corresponds to: live attenuated yellow fever vaccine strain. This sample comprised PBMCs, obtained less than 6 days after the first yellow fever vaccination. All receptors come from a man aged 18 to 35 who received the YFV17D yellow fever vaccine.

This clonotype was detected a few times. This sequence joins TRBV6-1 and TRBJ1-5; a weak D match, TRBD1 (6 bases). Trimming took off 3 bases at V and 4 bases at J, with 10 bases between the two ends. Germline-derived CDR1 and CDR2 are MNHNS and SASEGT. This CDR3 spans 14 amino acids. The CDR3 is CASSEGARNQPQHF. DNA for the CDR3: TGTGCCAGCAGTGAGGGGGCGCGTAATCAGCCCCAGCATTTT.

This clonotype has just a few counts. The chain couples TRBV7-9 to TRBJ1-1; D unresolved. CDR3 length equals 13 residues. The ends were cut back, 3 bases at V and 7 bases at J, with 12 bases in the middle. Germline V gene lookup returns CDR1 SEHNR and CDR2 FQNEAQ (reference sequence). In DNA form, the CDR3 reads TGTGCCAGCAGCTTGCTTACGGGGAATGAAGCTTTCTTT. It translates to CASSLLTGNEAFF. Filled out from reference TRBV7-9 and TRBJ1-1, the complete variable domain reads DTGVSQNPRHKITKRGQNVTFRCDPISEHNRLYWYRQTLGQGPEFLTYFQNEAQLEKSRLLSDRFSAERPKGSFSTLEIQRTEQGDSAMYLCASSLLTGNEAFFGQGTRLTVV.

The J gene is TRBJ2-7, the V gene TRBV10-2; 9 positions match TRBD1. This CDR3 spans 15 amino acids. Germline V lookup: CDR1 WSHSY, CDR2 SAAADI. With 3 bases clipped from V and 5 bases from J, the junction kept 8 bases outside the gene matches. The CDR3 loop is CASSDGGTGWNEQYF. CDR3 bases: TGCGCCAGCAGTGATGGAGGGACAGGGTGGAACGAGCAGTACTTC.

This clonotype was seen a few times. V and J are TRBV5-1 and TRBJ1-1, with D possibly TRBD1 on 6 matching bases. The CDR3 extends over 15 amino acids. V gave up 5 bases and J gave up 1 base, with 15 bases separating them. Germline CDR1 SGHRS, CDR2 YFSETQ. The CDR3 region has the DNA TGCGCCAGCAGTGACCAGGGGTCAAGGAACACTGAAGCTTTCTTT. This codes for CASSDQGSRNTEAFF. The full variable domain, completed using reference TRBV5-1 and TRBJ1-1, is KAGVTQTPRYLIKTRGQQVTLSCSPISGHRSVSWYQQTPGQGLQFLFEYFSETQRNKGNFPGRFSGRQFSNSRSEMNVSTLELGDSALYLCASSDQGSRNTEAFFGQGTRLTVV.

CDR3 region: CASSDYRGLGQETQYF. CDR3 DNA: TGTGCCAGCAGCGACTACAGGGGGCTAGGGCAAGAGACCCAGTACTTC. The V and J genes are TRBV9 and TRBJ2-5, with 9 bases matching TRBD1. The CDR3 is made up of 16 amino acids. The V gene's germline CDR1 is SGDLS and CDR2 YYNGEE. J lost 2 bases, V lost 3 bases, and 8 bases had no gene match.

Details on this clonotype: A read error may produce the germline difference seen at one junction end. The chain carries TRBV7-3 and TRBJ2-1; 7 positions agree with TRBD1. The CDR3 contains 13 residues. The germline CDR1 and CDR2 sequences are SGHTA and FQGTGA. For the CDR3, the DNA is TGTTCCAGCAGCTATGCAGGGGGTGGTGAGCAGTTCTTC. Its protein product is CSSSYAGGGEQFF.

In this sample, this clonotype turned up many times. For the CDR3, the DNA is TGTGCCAGCAGCTTACAGCGGGGGGGCTACAATGAGCAGTTCTTC. This sequence encodes CASSLQRGGYNEQFF. The chain carries TRBV13 and TRBJ2-1; 10 nucleotides align to TRBD2. V lost 2 bases to trimming and J lost 3 bases; unmatched junction nucleotides: 1. The CDR3 runs 15 residues. Germline V gene lookup returns CDR1 PRHDT and CDR2 FYEKMQ (reference sequence).

This clonotype turned up a few times. This sequence joins TRBV12-3 or TRBV12-4 and TRBJ1-1; D ambiguous. V was trimmed by 5 bases and J by 1 base, leaving 11 bases between them. CDR3 length equals 14 residues. CDR3: CASSPKHGNTEAFF. The CDR3 nucleotides read TGTGCCAGCAGTCCCAAACATGGGAACACTGAAGCTTTCTTT.

This clonotype was picked up many times. The chain combines TRBV5-5 with TRBJ2-7; no clear D gene. Germline V CDR1 and CDR2: SGHKS, YYEKEE (reference sequence). V was pared by 4 bases and J by 4 bases, with 15 bases between. The CDR3 consists of 14 residues. In DNA form, the CDR3 reads TGTGCCAGCAGCAGTACCCGGCAGACATACGAGCAGTACGTC. Its protein product is CASSSTRQTYEQYV.

This clonotype was picked up many times. The gene calls are TRBV20-1 and TRBJ2-4; no clear D gene. CDR3 length: 13 residues. CDR1 DFQATT and CDR2 SNEGSKA come from the germline V gene (reference sequence). Between the trimmed V and J ends, which lost 1 base and 1 base, there was a span of 5 bases. CDR3 sequence: CSARGAAKNIQYF. In DNA form, the CDR3 reads TGCAGTGCTAGAGGGGCGGCCAAAAACATTCAGTACTTC.

The gene calls are TRBV5-1 and TRBJ2-2; the D gene is possibly TRBD1 (6 bases). The CDR3 has 14 residues. The germline gives CDR1 SGHRS, CDR2 YFSETQ. Trimming removed 2 bases at V and 6 bases at J, with 11 bases between. The CDR3 DNA is TGCGCCAGCAGCTTCTACAGGGATTCCGGGGAGCTGTTTTTT. Protein: CASSFYRDSGELFF.

The chain has TRBV5-4 and TRBJ2-5; a weak D match, TRBD1 (5 bases). CDR3 length equals 15 residues. Trimming took 4 bases from V and 1 from J, leaving 14 bases between them. CDR1 SGHNT and CDR2 YYREEE come from the germline V gene (reference sequence). This CDR3 is CASSVDSLSQETQYF. CDR3 sequence (DNA): TGTGCCAGCAGCGTCGACAGCCTTTCCCAAGAGACCCAGTACTTC.

This clonotype was recorded a few times. CDR3 coding DNA: TGTGCCAGTACCCCGTCGACAGTTCGTGAGCAGTTCTTC. Protein sequence: CASTPSTVREQFF. V and J are TRBV19 and TRBJ2-1; D is perhaps TRBD1 (5 bases). The germline gives CDR1 LNHDA, CDR2 SQIVND (reference sequence). V lost 7 bases, J lost 9 bases, and 16 bases lay in between. The CDR3 has 13 residues.

This rearrangement joins TRBV9 to TRBJ2-2; D is possibly TRBD1 or TRBD2 (5 bases each). The CDR3 loop spans 17 amino acids. Germline loops: CDR1 SGDLS, CDR2 YYNGEE. V was pared by 0 bases and J by 3 bases, with 15 bases between. DNA for the CDR3: TGTGCCAGCAGCGTAGGTAGAGGGGACCATGACACCGGGGAGCTGTTTTTT. Translated, it gives CASSVGRGDHDTGELFF. Using reference TRBV9 and TRBJ2-2 for the parts outside the CDR3, the full variable domain is DSGVTQTPKHLITATGQRVTLRCSPRSGDLSVYWYQQSLDQGLQFLIQYYNGEERAKGNILERFSAQQFPDLHSELNLSSLELGDSALYFCASSVGRGDHDTGELFFGEGSRLTVL.

The V call is TRBV7-2, the J call TRBJ1-3; D gene uncertain. V was cut by 5 bases and J by 4 bases, with 15 bases left in between. This CDR3 is built from 15 residues. CDR1 and CDR2 from the germline V gene are SGHTA and FQGNSA. The CDR3 coding sequence is TGTGCCAGCAGCCCTATGGAACATGCGGGAAACACCATATATTTT. Translating gives CASSPMEHAGNTIYF.

The chain is built from TRBV5-1 and TRBJ1-1; D may be TRBD1 (5 bases). The CDR3 loop spans 15 amino acids. Trimming removed 2 bases at V and 0 bases at J, with 11 bases between. The germline gives CDR1 SGHRS, CDR2 YFSETQ. The CDR3 DNA is TGCGCCAGCAGCTTCCAGGGTGGTATGAACACTGAAGCTTTCTTT. Its protein is CASSFQGGMNTEAFF.

As DNA, the CDR3 is TGTGCCAGCAGTCCCGGGACAGGCACGAACGGCTACACCTTC. Translation gives CASSPGTGTNGYTF. The chain is built from TRBV28 and TRBJ1-2; 8 bases map to TRBD1. With 5 bases clipped from V and 8 bases from J, the junction kept 10 bases outside the gene matches. The CDR3 is 14 residues long. The germline gives CDR1 MDHEN, CDR2 SYDVKM.

The CDR3 sequence: CASSLSRVADNEKLFF. CDR3 in DNA: TGTGCCAGCAGCTTATCCCGGGTCGCCGATAATGAAAAACTGTTTTTT. The J gene is TRBJ1-4, the V gene TRBV7-8; D gene uncertain. The germline CDR1 and CDR2 sequences are SGHVS and FQNEAQ. Trimming left V 2 bases short and J 4 bases short, with 14 bases between. The CDR3 has 16 residues.